The 24 T cell receptor beta chains given below trace back to one sample, sequenced in a study of cytomegalovirus exposure and HLA in healthy donors. The primer mix had 60 Vbeta and 13 Jbeta primers. Repertoires were generated with immunoSEQ multiplex PCR, while TCRdb's copy carries only in-frame clones and drops some. This sample has 55,000 to 85,000 clones, with approximately 80% found just once. Material: PBMCs. These receptor sequences come from a man younger than 35 in good health and CMV-seropositive.

The J gene is TRBJ1-1, the V gene TRBV10-3; perhaps TRBD1 as D (6 bases). Trimming took off 4 bases at V and 8 bases at J, with 26 bases between the two ends. CDR1 and CDR2 from the germline V gene are ENHRY and SYGVKD. This CDR3 is 17 amino acids long. CDR3 in DNA: TGTGCCATCAGTGCGCTCGGAACAGGGAACCCCCACCGCGAAGCTTTCTTT. Protein: CAISALGTGNPHREAFF.

The J gene is TRBJ1-2, the V gene TRBV4-1; no clear D. CDR1 and CDR2 from the germline V gene are MGHRA and YSYEKL. Trimming took off 4 bases at V and 1 base at J, with 10 bases between the two ends. This CDR3 contains 14 residues. The CDR3 sequence: CASSRGMVNYGYTF. The DNA for the CDR3 is TGCGCCAGCAGCCGAGGAATGGTTAACTATGGCTACACCTTC.

The J gene is TRBJ1-5, the V gene TRBV19; the D gene is possibly TRBD1 (5 bases). Trimming shortened V by 5 bases and J by 2 bases, and 13 bases separated the two germline ends. CDR1 and CDR2 (germline): LNHDA, SQIVND (reference sequence). The CDR3 consists of 15 residues. The DNA for the CDR3 is TGTGCCAGTAGTCTATCGGGGGGAGGCAATCAGCCCCAGCATTTT. Residues: CASSLSGGGNQPQHF.

This CDR3 reads CASSLAFLEEKLFF. The CDR3 DNA follows: TGTGCCAGCAGCTTAGCTTTTCTCGAGGAAAAACTGTTTTTT. The chain has TRBV7-9 and TRBJ1-4; D is ambiguous. Germline V gives CDR1 SEHNR, CDR2 FQNEAQ (reference sequence). Between the trimmed V and J ends, which lost 0 bases and 8 bases, there was a span of 10 bases. This CDR3 is built from 14 residues.

V and J are TRBV28 and TRBJ2-7; 11 positions agree with TRBD1. Germline V CDR1 and CDR2: MDHEN, SYDVKM. The V segment lost 5 bases and the J segment 3 bases; nucleotides outside the gene matches: 3. The length of the CDR3 is 14 residues. The CDR3 DNA is TGTGCCAGCAGTGGACAGGGGGCAGACTACGAGCAGTACTTC. As protein: CASSGQGADYEQYF. Supplemented by reference TRBV28 and TRBJ2-7, the full variable domain reads DVKVTQSSRYLVKRTGEKVFLECVQDMDHENMFWYRQDPGLGLRLIYFSYDVKMKEKGDIPEGYSVSREKKERFSLILESASTNQTSMYLCASSGQGADYEQYFGPGTRLTVT.

The rearrangement uses TRBV7-2 and TRBJ1-5; no definite D call. Germline assignment: CDR1 SGHTA and CDR2 FQGNSA. This CDR3 spans 17 amino acids. V shed 0 bases and J shed 2 bases, with 14 bases lying between them. The CDR3 sequence: CASSLAVPGSGNQPQHF. Written as DNA, the CDR3 is TGTGCCAGCAGCTTAGCAGTTCCGGGGTCGGGCAATCAGCCCCAGCATTTT.

The rearrangement joins TRBV28 to TRBJ1-1; no clear D. Germline CDR1 MDHEN, CDR2 SYDVKM. The CDR3 is 12 residues long. V was trimmed by 6 bases and J by 5 bases, leaving 10 bases between them. The chain's CDR3 is CASSRAMTEAFF. DNA of the CDR3: TGTGCCAGCAGCCGCGCAATGACTGAAGCTTTCTTT.

The chain couples TRBV11-2 to TRBJ2-1; 9 bases line up with TRBD2. The CDR3 runs 16 residues. Germline-derived CDR1 and CDR2 are SGHAT and FQNNGV. Trimming took 1 base from V and 3 from J; bases not matched to a gene: 4. Here the CDR3 reads CASSLGPAGGYNEQFF. The CDR3 DNA reads TGTGCCAGCAGCTTAGGGCCAGCGGGAGGCTACAATGAGCAGTTCTTC. The variable domain in full, with the rest retrieved from reference TRBV11-2 and TRBJ2-1, is EAGVAQSPRYKIIEKRQSVAFWCNPISGHATLYWYQQILGQGPKLLIQFQNNGVVDDSQLPKDRFSAERLKGVDSTLKIQPAKLEDSAVYLCASSLGPAGGYNEQFFGPGTRLTVL.

V and J are TRBV27 and TRBJ1-2; 7 nucleotides line up with TRBD1. J lost 6 bases, V lost 6 bases, and 7 bases had no gene match. From germline, CDR1 is MNHEY and CDR2 SMNVEV (reference sequence). CDR3 length equals 13 residues. CDR3 DNA sequence: TGTGCCAGCAGCGCTGACAGGGCGGATGGCTACACCTTC. Translation gives CASSADRADGYTF.

This clone came up once. The V and J genes are TRBV7-8 and TRBJ2-1; tentative D call: TRBD2 (6 bases). This CDR3 is 11 amino acids long. The germline V gene encodes CDR1 SGHVS and CDR2 FQNEAQ. Trimming removed 5 bases from V and 10 bases from J, with 9 bases in between. CDR3 DNA: TGTGCCAGCAGCGTGACTAGAGAGCAGTTCTTC. Its translation is CASSVTREQFF.

The V and J genes are TRBV30 and TRBJ1-2, with 7 bases that match TRBD1. The CDR3 is 14 amino acids. With V trimmed by 3 bases and J by 5 bases, 9 bases remained unmatched. Germline V gene sequence: CDR1 GTSNPN, CDR2 SVGIG (reference sequence). The CDR3 loop is CAWRLQDRSYGYTF. DNA for the CDR3: TGTGCCTGGAGGCTACAGGACAGGTCTTATGGCTACACCTTC.

The DNA for the CDR3 is TGCGCCAGCAGCTTGGTTAGCGGGAGTTACAATGAGCAGTTCTTC. This codes for CASSLVSGSYNEQFF. This chain links TRBV5-1 with TRBJ2-1, with 9 bases fitting TRBD2. The CDR3 totals 15 residues. V was pared by 0 bases and J by 4 bases, with 2 bases of the junction left unmatched. The germline gives CDR1 SGHRS, CDR2 YFSETQ.

The chain uses TRBV5-4 and TRBJ2-1; 8 bases are a match to TRBD1. The CDR3 loop spans 15 amino acids. CDR1 and CDR2 (germline): SGHNT, YYREEE (reference sequence). The V segment lost 4 bases and the J segment 4 bases; nucleotides outside the gene matches: 7. Here the CDR3 reads CASSLTGEAYNEQFF. CDR3 sequence (DNA): TGTGCCAGCAGCCTGACAGGGGAGGCATACAATGAGCAGTTCTTC.

V gene TRBV6-1 combines with J gene TRBJ2-1; D is ambiguous. Trimming pared 2 bases from V and 16 bases from J, leaving 21 bases between. This CDR3 contains 14 residues. Looked up from germline, CDR1 is MNHNS and CDR2 is SASEGT. CDR3 region: CASSERNIKSYIFF. The CDR3 coding sequence is TGTGCCAGCAGTGAACGCAACATCAAGTCGTACATCTTCTTC.

The rearrangement links TRBV25-1 to TRBJ1-2; perhaps TRBD1 as D (6 bases). V lost 1 base and J 8 bases, leaving 8 bases between the germline ends. CDR3 length: 12 residues. CDR1 and CDR2 (germline): MGHDK, SYGVNS. CDR3 nucleotides: TGTGCCAGCAGTGAATGGGGGCTCGGCTACACCTTC. This gives the protein CASSEWGLGYTF.

This clone came up once. This chain joins TRBV29-1 and TRBJ1-2; D might be TRBD1 (5 bases). The germline V and J ends were trimmed by 2 bases and 5 bases, with 15 bases remaining between them. The CDR3 contains 14 residues. The germline CDR1 and CDR2 sequences are SQVTM and ANQGSEA. CDR3 nucleotides: TGCAGCGTTGAAAGCGGGGCGCGGGGATATGGCTACACCTTC. Its translation: CSVESGARGYGYTF.

The chain links TRBV30 to TRBJ1-1, with no clear D. Per the germline V gene, CDR1 is GTSNPN and CDR2 is SVGIG (reference sequence). The CDR3 consists of 14 residues. Deletions cut 4 bases from V and 2 bases from J, with 14 bases between. The CDR3 sequence: CAWKGRRANTEAFF. CDR3 coding DNA: TGTGCCTGGAAAGGAAGGAGGGCCAACACTGAAGCTTTCTTT.

The chain carries TRBV30 and TRBJ1-1, with 7 bases aligning to TRBD1. Germline V gives CDR1 GTSNPN, CDR2 SVGIG (reference sequence). This CDR3 is 14 amino acids long. V trimming: 3 bases; J trimming: 3 bases; junction bases outside the gene matches: 7. Here the CDR3 reads CAWRTPQGDTEAFF. CDR3 sequence (DNA): TGTGCCTGGAGGACCCCTCAGGGGGACACTGAAGCTTTCTTT.

The chain carries TRBV11-2 and TRBJ1-1; tentative D call: TRBD1 (5 bases). The CDR3 totals 13 residues. Germline CDR1 and CDR2: SGHAT and FQNNGV. The ends were cut back, 3 bases at V and 7 bases at J, with 12 bases in the middle. The CDR3, as DNA: TGTGCCAGCAGCTTGGGGACTGGGGGTGAAGCTTTCTTT. Translated: CASSLGTGGEAFF.

This clone has only a few counts. The rearrangement links TRBV10-1 to TRBJ2-1, with 8 bases lining up with TRBD1. The CDR3 totals 17 residues. Germline V gene data show CDR1 as WNHNN and CDR2 as SYGVQD (reference sequence). J gave up 8 bases and V 0 bases, and 12 bases lay outside the gene matches. CDR3 loop: CASSESRAGGRKDEQFF. For the CDR3, the DNA is TGCGCCAGCAGTGAGTCGAGGGCAGGGGGCAGGAAGGATGAGCAGTTCTTC.

V gene TRBV30 combines with J gene TRBJ2-7; 7 positions agree with TRBD2. The ends lost 4 bases at V and 2 bases at J; junction bases unmatched: 23. There are 19 residues in the CDR3. The germline V gene has CDR1 GTSNPN and CDR2 SVGIG (reference sequence). The CDR3 DNA reads as TGTGCCTGGACCGCTCAGAGAGGACTCGGGGACTACATGCCCTACGAGCAGTACTTC. This encodes CAWTAQRGLGDYMPYEQYF.

This chain links TRBV7-8 with TRBJ1-1; D ambiguous. This CDR3 comprises 16 residues. Germline CDR1 reads SGHVS; CDR2 reads FQNEAQ. Trimming removed 5 bases from V and 8 bases from J, with 24 bases in between. In DNA form, the CDR3 reads TGTGCCAGCAGCCCCCGAGGGCCAGGTTCCACAATGGAAGCTTTCTTT. This translates into CASSPRGPGSTMEAFF.

The chain has TRBV5-4 and TRBJ2-6; D possibly corresponds to TRBD2 (6 bases). Between the trimmed V and J ends, which lost 6 bases and 0 bases, there was a span of 16 bases. Germline loops: CDR1 SGHNT, CDR2 YYREEE (reference sequence). This CDR3 is built from 17 residues. CDR3 DNA sequence: TGTGCCAGCATCTCGGGCGGGACGCACTCTGGGGCCAACGTCCTGACTTTC. The encoded protein is CASISGGTHSGANVLTF. The variable domain in full, with the rest retrieved from reference TRBV5-4 and TRBJ2-6, is ETGVTQSPTHLIKTRGQQVTLRCSSQSGHNTVSWYQQALGQGPQFIFQYYREEENGRGNFPPRFSGLQFPNYSSELNVNALELDDSALYLCASISGGTHSGANVLTFGAGSRLTVL.

This clone was counted between two and nine times. This rearrangement joins TRBV29-1 to TRBJ1-1; no clear D gene. V lost 4 bases to trimming and J lost 2 bases, with 11 bases between them. The germline V gene encodes CDR1 SQVTM and CDR2 ANQGSEA. The CDR3 runs to 13 residues. This CDR3 is CSVVRNPNTEAFF. DNA of the CDR3: TGCAGCGTTGTGCGGAATCCTAACACTGAAGCTTTCTTT.